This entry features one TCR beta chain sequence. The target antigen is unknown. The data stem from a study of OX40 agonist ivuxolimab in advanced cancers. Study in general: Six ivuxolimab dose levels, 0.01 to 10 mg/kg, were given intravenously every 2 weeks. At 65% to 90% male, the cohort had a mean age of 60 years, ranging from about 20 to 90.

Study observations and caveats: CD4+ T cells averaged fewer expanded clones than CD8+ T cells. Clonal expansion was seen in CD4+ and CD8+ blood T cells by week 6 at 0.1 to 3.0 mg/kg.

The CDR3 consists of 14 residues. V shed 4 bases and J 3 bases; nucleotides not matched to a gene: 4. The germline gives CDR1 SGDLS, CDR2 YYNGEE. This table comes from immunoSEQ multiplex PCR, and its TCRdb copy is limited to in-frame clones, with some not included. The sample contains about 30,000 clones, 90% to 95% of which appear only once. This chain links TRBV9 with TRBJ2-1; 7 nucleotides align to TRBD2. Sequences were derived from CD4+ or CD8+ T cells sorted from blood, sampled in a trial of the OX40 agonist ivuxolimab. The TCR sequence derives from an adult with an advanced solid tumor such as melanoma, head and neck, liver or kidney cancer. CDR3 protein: CASSPPGGYNEQFF. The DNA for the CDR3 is TGTGCCAGCAGCCCCCCGGGAGGCTACAATGAGCAGTTCTTC.